This T cell receptor (beta chain) was identified in a study of blood T cell repertoires in COVID-19. Study-wide context: COVID-19 samples, acute and convalescent, were from the United States, Italy and Spain.

The study drew participants aged about 18 to 89 years from approximately 23 US areas. Donors in Cohort 3 who had recovered were those with two negative PCRs, healthcare professional clearance, or resolution of their symptoms. Per the original methods: It was from reference gene primer amplification that nucleated cell counts were estimated. The protocol was immunoSEQ multiplex PCR, while the TCRdb copy is restricted to in-frame clones and leaves out a portion. The D gene and trimming were derived from the DNA, and the V and J assignments and clone size from that table. In the table there are 170,000 or so clones, 80% to 90% of which are singletons. The CDR3 has 15 residues. Trimming cost V 4 bases and J 4 bases; bases outside gene matches: 8. Germline CDR1 SGHRS, CDR2 YFSETQ.

Material: PBMCs or T cells enriched from blood (not recorded which). The J gene is TRBJ2-5, the V gene TRBV5-1; 9 bases are a match to TRBD1. This clonotype was sampled from a woman under 30 who had recovered from COVID-19. In DNA, the CDR3 is TGCGCCAGCAGCCATGGGGACAGGGAGGGAGAGACCCAGTACTTC. This codes for CASSHGDREGETQYF.